Shown below are 7 T cell receptor beta chains from a single sample sequenced in a study of blood T cells in healthy people across ages. Combining a sample-barcoded 5' primer with a J-beta primer mix, a second PCR ran for roughly 7 to 12 cycles. TCRdb redid the calling of the 5' RACE reads with MiXCR, one entry per CDR3 protein. This table has 980,000 or so distinct CDR3 sequences, around 46% appearing once. The specimen sequenced was blood. The receptors shown here come from a man aged 25-45 years in good health.

The rearrangement links TRBV6-5 to TRBJ1-5, with 9 bases matching TRBD1. Germline CDR1 is MNHEY and CDR2 is SVGAGI. This CDR3 comprises 14 residues. V dropped 6 bases and J dropped 4; count of bases not matched to a gene: 4. CDR3 region: CASRRTGDNQPQHF. CDR3 nucleotide sequence: TGTGCCAGCAGGAGGACAGGGGATAATCAGCCCCAGCATTTT.

The chain employs TRBV20-1 and TRBJ2-3; D gene ambiguous. Per the germline V gene, CDR1 is DFQATT and CDR2 is SNEGSKA (reference sequence). The CDR3 has 15 amino acids. V lost 6 bases and J 0 bases, leaving 16 bases between the germline ends. Written as DNA, the CDR3 is TGCAGTGCCGATGGGCTAGGGTGGAGCACAGATACGCAGTATTTT. Its protein product is CSADGLGWSTDTQYF.

Many counts were recorded for this clonotype. V usage is TRBV4-1 and J usage is TRBJ2-5; no clear D. V lost 3 bases and J 3 bases, leaving 11 bases between the germline ends. Germline V gene data show CDR1 as MGHRA and CDR2 as YSYEKL. The CDR3 loop spans 14 amino acids. CDR3 nucleotides: TGCGCCAGCAGCCAGTACGATGGGGAAGAGACCCAGTACTTC. Its protein is CASSQYDGEETQYF.

V and J are TRBV11-2 and TRBJ1-1; D is unresolved. The CDR3 extends over 13 amino acids. Germline V gene data show CDR1 as SGHAT and CDR2 as FQNNGV. The V end lost 6 bases, the J end lost 5 bases, and 13 bases lay between the germline ends. The CDR3 region has the DNA TGTGCCAGCAGGCCAAGGCCGCAGACTGAAGCTTTCTTT. It encodes CASRPRPQTEAFF.

CDR3 bases: TGCAGTGCTAGAGATTCGTCGAGTAGCAATCAGCCCCAGCATTTT. It encodes CSARDSSSSNQPQHF. V usage is TRBV20-1 and J usage is TRBJ1-5; D unresolved. The CDR3 sequence is 15 residues long. Per the germline V gene, CDR1 is DFQATT and CDR2 is SNEGSKA (reference sequence). V lost 0 bases and J lost 0, with 9 bases in between.

The J gene is TRBJ2-1, the V gene TRBV9; D unresolved. The CDR3 consists of 15 residues. From germline, CDR1 is SGDLS and CDR2 YYNGEE. V was clipped by 0 bases and J by 1 base, with 8 bases between them. The CDR3 loop is CASSVEGESYNEQFF. In DNA form, the CDR3 reads TGTGCCAGCAGCGTAGAGGGTGAGTCCTACAATGAGCAGTTCTTC.

The table lists this clonotype with a few counts. The chain is built from TRBV11-2 and TRBJ2-5, with D possibly TRBD1 on 6 matching bases. CDR3 length: 18 residues. V was clipped by 3 bases and J by 1 base, with 21 bases between them. From germline, CDR1 is SGHAT and CDR2 FQNNGV. The DNA of the CDR3 is TGTGCCAGCAGCTTCCCCTATTCCGGGCAGGGGCTCCAAGAGACCCAGTACTTC. This codes for CASSFPYSGQGLQETQYF.